The 22 T cell receptor beta chains presented below share a single source sample, sequenced in a study of blood T cell repertoires in COVID-19. Assay: immunoSEQ multiplex PCR; the TCRdb copy retains only in-frame clones and omits some. The table includes hundreds of thousands of clones, around 82% detected once. The sequencing sample was made of PBMCs or T cells enriched from blood (not recorded which). The receptors shown here come from a woman in her thirties or forties with acute COVID-19.

The J gene is TRBJ2-7, the V gene TRBV30, with D perhaps TRBD2 (7 bases). There are 15 residues in the CDR3. V was pared by 1 base and J by 2 bases, with 15 bases between. The germline gives CDR1 GTSNPN, CDR2 SVGIG (reference sequence). CDR3 loop: CAWSEAGARAYEQYF. Here the CDR3 DNA reads TGTGCCTGGAGTGAGGCGGGGGCGCGGGCCTACGAGCAGTACTTC.

The table lists this clone with a few counts. The chain links TRBV19 to TRBJ1-5; 9 bases map to TRBD1. The germline CDR1 and CDR2 sequences are LNHDA and SQIVND (reference sequence). This CDR3 is 14 amino acids long. V gave up 11 bases and J gave up 7 bases; unmatched junction bases: 12. In DNA form, the CDR3 reads TGTGCCGGTGGGACAGGGTCCTATGGGCAGCCCCAGCATTTT. Protein sequence: CAGGTGSYGQPQHF.

The chain is built from TRBV5-1 and TRBJ2-4, with 8 nucleotides matching TRBD2. V was pared by 4 bases and J by 5 bases, with 8 bases of the junction left unmatched. This CDR3 is 15 amino acids long. Germline-derived CDR1 and CDR2 are SGHRS and YFSETQ. CDR3 protein: CASSHSGAGENIQYF. The CDR3 DNA sequence: TGCGCCAGCAGCCATAGCGGGGCCGGAGAAAACATTCAGTACTTC.

This clone was seen more than once but under ten times. The rearrangement uses TRBV2 and TRBJ2-7; tentative D call: TRBD2 (6 bases). CDR1 SNHLY and CDR2 FYNNEI come from the germline V gene. The CDR3 sequence is 14 residues long. V gave up 1 base and J gave up 5 bases, with 12 bases separating them. CDR3 nucleotides: TGTGCCAGCAGTGAAGTCGGGGCGGGGAACGAGCAGTACTTC. Translated: CASSEVGAGNEQYF. The full variable domain, rest sourced from reference TRBV2 and TRBJ2-7, is EPEVTQTPSHQVTQMGQEVILRCVPISNHLYFYWYRQILGQKVEFLVSFYNNEISEKSEIFDDQFSVERPDGSNFTLKIRSTKLEDSAMYFCASSEVGAGNEQYFGPGTRLTVT.

V and J are TRBV28 and TRBJ2-3; 8 positions match TRBD1. CDR3 length: 14 residues. Trimming at V came to 10 bases and at J to 0 bases, leaving 6 bases not matched to a gene. Germline V CDR1 and CDR2: MDHEN, SYDVKM. CDR3 nucleotide sequence: TGTGCCATCCAGACAGGGGCTAGCACAGATACGCAGTATTTT. Translated, it gives CAIQTGASTDTQYF.

This sequence joins TRBV5-1 and TRBJ2-1, with 12 bases aligning to TRBD2. Germline lookup yields CDR1 SGHRS and CDR2 YFSETQ. J gave up 1 base and V 1 base, and 12 bases lay outside the gene matches. The CDR3 spans 20 residues. The CDR3 here is CASSLSRTSGDKGSYNEQFF. The CDR3 DNA follows: TGCGCCAGCAGCTTGAGTAGGACTAGCGGGGACAAAGGGTCCTACAATGAGCAGTTCTTC.

Of note for this clone: The same CDR3 arises from other DNA sequences in this sample as well. The V and J genes are TRBV7-2 and TRBJ1-5; the match to TRBD1 covers 8 bases. This CDR3 is 14 amino acids long. Germline-derived CDR1 and CDR2 are SGHTA and FQGNSA. J gave up 2 bases and V 3 bases, and 0 bases lay outside the gene matches. The CDR3 here is CASSLDRGNQPQHF. The CDR3 DNA follows: TGTGCCAGCAGCTTGGACAGGGGCAATCAGCCCCAGCATTTT.

This sequence joins TRBV5-1 and TRBJ2-2; perhaps TRBD2 as D (5 bases). Between the trimmed V and J ends, which lost 4 bases and 4 bases, there was a span of 23 bases. Germline V gene sequence: CDR1 SGHRS, CDR2 YFSETQ. The CDR3 runs 18 residues. The CDR3 reads CASSQSNSWRFFTGELFF. The CDR3 region has the DNA TGCGCCAGCAGCCAGTCAAACTCCTGGAGGTTTTTCACCGGGGAGCTGTTTTTT.

The chain employs TRBV19 and TRBJ2-3; D remains ambiguous. Per the germline V gene, CDR1 is LNHDA and CDR2 is SQIVND (reference sequence). CDR3 length: 11 residues. Trimming removed 6 bases from V and 6 bases from J, with 7 bases in between. CDR3 protein: CASSPGDTQYF. CDR3 in DNA: TGTGCCAGTAGCCCCGGTGATACGCAGTATTTT.

CDR3 DNA sequence: TGTGCCAGCGGGACGGACAGGGTAGGCAACATTCAGTACTTC. It codes for CASGTDRVGNIQYF. The rearrangement joins TRBV7-2 to TRBJ2-4, with 8 positions matching TRBD1. The CDR3 consists of 14 residues. Germline V gives CDR1 SGHTA, CDR2 FQGNSA. V was clipped by 8 bases and J by 7 bases; unmatched bases: 10.

V gene TRBV11-2 combines with J gene TRBJ1-1, with D hard to call. The germline V and J ends were trimmed by 8 bases and 4 bases, with 23 bases remaining between them. The CDR3 is 16 amino acids. Germline V gene sequence: CDR1 SGHAT, CDR2 FQNNGV. CDR3 sequence: CASLPWDAGRGTEAFF. The DNA of the CDR3 is TGTGCCAGCCTTCCTTGGGATGCGGGGAGAGGCACTGAAGCTTTCTTT.

The CDR3 protein is CASSLRQGNSYEQYF. In nucleotides, the CDR3 is TGTGCCAGCAGCTTAAGACAGGGAAACTCCTACGAGCAGTACTTC. This chain joins TRBV7-8 and TRBJ2-7; 7 positions match TRBD1. With 2 bases clipped from V and 0 bases from J, the junction kept 4 bases outside the gene matches. In germline, CDR1 is SGHVS, CDR2 FQNEAQ. The CDR3 is 15 residues long.

V usage is TRBV5-1 and J usage is TRBJ1-6; D uncertain. CDR3 length equals 19 residues. With 4 bases removed from V and 6 bases from J, the gap between germline ends came to 26 bases. CDR1 is SGHRS and CDR2 is YFSETQ in the germline V gene. CDR3 residues: CASSQRGGGSELRNSPLHF. The CDR3 nucleotides read TGCGCCAGCAGCCAGCGGGGTGGAGGGTCAGAACTCCGTAATTCACCCCTCCACTTT.

The chain joins TRBV5-6 to TRBJ2-5; TRBD1 might be the D (5 bases). Germline V CDR1 and CDR2: SGHDT, YYEEEE. This CDR3 has 13 residues. Trimming cost V 0 bases and J 4 bases, with 7 bases left between them. CDR3 sequence (DNA): TGTGCCAGCAGCTTGGTGGGGCGAGAGACCCAGTACTTC. Translating it yields CASSLVGRETQYF.

The chain employs TRBV11-2 and TRBJ1-2, with 7 bases fitting TRBD1. This CDR3 region has 16 residues. Germline CDR1 is SGHAT and CDR2 is FQNNGV. After removal of 1 base from V and 7 bases from J, the junction contained 12 bases not matched to a gene. The CDR3 DNA follows: TGTGCCAGCAGCTTAGTTGGAGCCAGGGGGTTAGGTGGCTACACCTTC. Protein sequence: CASSLVGARGLGGYTF.

CDR3 protein: CASSAQGRNTGELFF. The CDR3 nucleotides read TGTGCCAGTAGTGCACAGGGGCGCAACACCGGGGAGCTGTTTTTT. V gene TRBV19 combines with J gene TRBJ2-2; the match to TRBD1 covers 7 bases. The CDR3 loop spans 15 amino acids. Germline values: CDR1 LNHDA, CDR2 SQIVND (reference sequence). The V segment lost 5 bases and the J segment 2 bases; nucleotides outside the gene matches: 5.

This chain connects TRBV3-1 (or the pseudogene TRBV3-2) to TRBJ1-3; D gene ambiguous. The CDR3 is 17 amino acids. Germline V gene data show CDR1 as LGHDT and CDR2 as YNNKEL (reference sequence). V lost 2 bases, J lost 0 bases, and 14 bases lay in between. The CDR3 loop is CASSQLSSRSSGNTIYF. The DNA of the CDR3 is TGTGCCAGCAGCCAACTTTCTAGCCGCAGCTCTGGAAACACCATATATTTT.

The chain uses TRBV30 and TRBJ1-1, with a weak D call TRBD1 (5 bases). Trimming removed 0 bases from V and 9 bases from J, with 14 bases in between. The CDR3 has 13 residues. Germline-derived CDR1 and CDR2 are GTSNPN and SVGIG (reference sequence). The CDR3 protein is CAWSVVGGGKAFF. DNA of the CDR3: TGTGCCTGGAGTGTAGTCGGCGGGGGAAAAGCTTTCTTT.

This clone occurred a few times. This sequence joins TRBV18 and TRBJ1-5, with 8 nucleotides matching TRBD1. V gave up 4 bases and J gave up 0 bases; unmatched junction bases: 8. This CDR3 spans 17 amino acids. CDR1 is KGHSH, CDR2 LQKENI, per germline. The CDR3 sequence is CASSLGQGKTSNQPQHF. CDR3 in DNA: TGTGCCAGCTCACTTGGACAGGGCAAAACTAGCAATCAGCCCCAGCATTTT.

The V call is TRBV7-9, the J call TRBJ1-2, with TRBD1 matching over 8 bases. Germline V gene data show CDR1 as SEHNR and CDR2 as FQNEAQ (reference sequence). V lost 6 bases and J lost 4; bases outside the gene matches: 7. This CDR3 has 14 amino acids. DNA of the CDR3: TGTGCCAGCAGGCAGGGACAGGCAGTCTATGGCTACACCTTC. Translation gives CASRQGQAVYGYTF.

The chain carries TRBV6-2 or TRBV6-3 and TRBJ2-1; 11 bases map to TRBD2. The CDR3 is made up of 15 amino acids. Per germline, CDR1 MNHEY and CDR2 SVGEGT. The V segment lost 4 bases and the J segment 4 bases; nucleotides outside the gene matches: 3. The CDR3 protein is CASSFLAGGYNEQFF. DNA of the CDR3: TGTGCCAGCAGTTTTCTAGCGGGGGGATACAATGAGCAGTTCTTC.

The chain employs TRBV12-3 or TRBV12-4 and TRBJ1-2; D possibly corresponds to TRBD1 (5 bases). The CDR3 spans 13 residues. V lost 7 bases and J lost 5, with 14 bases in between. The CDR3 is CASTHTDRYGYTF. Here the CDR3 DNA reads TGTGCCAGCACCCACACTGACAGATATGGCTACACCTTC.